These 2 T cell receptor beta chains came from one sample sequenced in a study of blood T cell repertoires in COVID-19. Assay: immunoSEQ multiplex PCR; the TCRdb copy retains only in-frame clones and omits some. This sample carries approximately 210,000 clones, more than 75% of them seen once, and the ten largest clones take around 4.8%. Sequencing was done on a sample of peripheral blood. These receptor sequences come from a human donor in a cohort sampled during active COVID-19.

The chain links TRBV12-3 or TRBV12-4 to TRBJ1-1, with D perhaps matching TRBD1 (6 bases). The CDR3 runs to 13 residues. V lost 7 bases to trimming and J lost 5 bases, with 14 bases between them. The CDR3 DNA reads as TGTGCCAGCACCTGGACAGAGGGGACTGAAGCTTTCTTT. Its protein product is CASTWTEGTEAFF.

This rearrangement joins TRBV5-1 to TRBJ2-7; D is possibly TRBD1 (6 bases). With 2 bases removed from V and 7 bases from J, the gap between germline ends came to 16 bases. The CDR3 runs 14 residues. Germline assignment: CDR1 SGHRS and CDR2 YFSETQ. CDR3 amino acids: CASSFGQGNEEQYF. The CDR3 bases are TGCGCCAGCAGCTTCGGGCAGGGGAATGAGGAGCAGTACTTC.